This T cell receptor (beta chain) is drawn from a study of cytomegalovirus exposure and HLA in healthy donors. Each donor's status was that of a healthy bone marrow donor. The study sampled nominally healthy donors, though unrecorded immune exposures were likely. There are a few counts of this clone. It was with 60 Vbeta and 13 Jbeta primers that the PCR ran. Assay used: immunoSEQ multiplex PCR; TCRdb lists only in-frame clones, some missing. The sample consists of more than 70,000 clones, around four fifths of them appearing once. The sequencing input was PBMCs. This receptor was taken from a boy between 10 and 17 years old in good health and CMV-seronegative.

The CDR3 region is CASSWEGGKNYGYTF. The CDR3 DNA follows: TGTGCCAGCAGTTGGGAGGGGGGTAAAAACTATGGCTACACCTTC. This chain joins TRBV6-5 and TRBJ1-2; the D gene is possibly TRBD1 (6 bases). This CDR3 is 15 amino acids long. Germline CDR1 reads MNHEY; CDR2 reads SVGAGI. The V and J ends lost 4 bases and 2 bases respectively, with 14 bases between them.